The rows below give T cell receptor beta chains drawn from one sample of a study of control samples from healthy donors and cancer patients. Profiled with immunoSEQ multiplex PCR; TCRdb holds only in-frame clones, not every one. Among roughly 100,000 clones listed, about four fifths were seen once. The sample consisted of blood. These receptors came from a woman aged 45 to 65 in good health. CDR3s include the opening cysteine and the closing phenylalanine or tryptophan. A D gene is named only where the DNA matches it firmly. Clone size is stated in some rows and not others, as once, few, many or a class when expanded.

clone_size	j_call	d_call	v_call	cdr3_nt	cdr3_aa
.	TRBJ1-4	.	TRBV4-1	TGCGCCAGCAGCCACCCGGACAGCCCTAATGAAAAACTGTTTTTT	CASSHPDSPNEKLFF
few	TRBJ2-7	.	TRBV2	TGTGCCAGCAGTGATGTTAGCTCCTACGAGCAGTACTTC	CASSDVSSYEQYF
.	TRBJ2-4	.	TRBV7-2	TGTGCCAGCAGCTTAGCGACAGGGCAGGGAGGAAACATTCAGTACTTC	CASSLATGQGGNIQYF
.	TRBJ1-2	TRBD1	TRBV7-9	TGTGCCAGCAGCTTAGAAGGGAACAGGGGGCTTGTCGGCTACACCTTC	CASSLEGNRGLVGYTF
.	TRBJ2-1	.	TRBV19	TGTGCCAGTAGTATTTTGTCTGGTGGTCGGGGACTCCCCCACTTCTTC	CASSILSGGRGLPHFF
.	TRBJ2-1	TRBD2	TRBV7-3	TGTGCCAGCAGCTTAACAATAGGCCCTAGCGGGTTATACAATGAGCAGTTCTTC	CASSLTIGPSGLYNEQFF
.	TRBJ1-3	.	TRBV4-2	TGTGCCAGCAGCCAAGATTCTTGGGGGGGGGTAGACTCTGGAAACACCATATATTTT	CASSQDSWGGVDSGNTIYF
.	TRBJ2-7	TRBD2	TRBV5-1	TGCGCCAGCAGCCCCGTGGGGGAGGGCCGCGAGCAGTACTTC	CASSPVGEGREQYF
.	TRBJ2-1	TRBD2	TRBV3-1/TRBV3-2	TGTGCCAGCAGCCAAACCCCCTTAGGGGCGGGGGCCTACAATGAGCAGTTCTTC	CASSQTPLGAGAYNEQFF
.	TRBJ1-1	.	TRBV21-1	TGTGCCAGCAGCTCAGGGGGGCGGACTGAAGCTTTCTTT	CASSSGGRTEAFF
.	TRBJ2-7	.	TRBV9	TGTGCCAGCAGCGTAGATGAGGGTTGGCGCGAGCAGTACTTC	CASSVDEGWREQYF
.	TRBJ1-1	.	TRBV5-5	TGTGCCAGCAGCTTGCTGCTTTCGTACACTGAAGCTTTCTTT	CASSLLLSYTEAFF
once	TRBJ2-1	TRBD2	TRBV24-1	TGTGCCGCCAGTGATCCTCTGAGGACTAGCGGGAGTCCGTCCTACAATGAGCAGTTCTTC	CAASDPLRTSGSPSYNEQFF
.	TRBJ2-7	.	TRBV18	TGTGCCAGCTCACCCCCTGCAACCTACGAGCAGTACTTC	CASSPPATYEQYF
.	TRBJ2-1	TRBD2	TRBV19	TGTGCCAGTAGGGGACTAGCGGGAGTAAGGGATGAGCAGTTCTTC	CASRGLAGVRDEQFF
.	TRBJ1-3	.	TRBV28	TGTGCCAGCAGTTTGGACAGTGGAAACACCATATATTTT	CASSLDSGNTIYF
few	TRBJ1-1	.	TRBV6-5	TGTGCCAGCTCCGGACAAATCACTGAAGCTTTCTTT	CASSGQITEAFF
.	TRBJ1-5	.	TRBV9	TGTGCCAGCAGCTTCAGGGGTGAGAGCAATCAGCCCCAGCATTTT	CASSFRGESNQPQHF
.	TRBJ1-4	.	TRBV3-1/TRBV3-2	TGTGCCAGCAGCCAAGGGGGCTGGACTAATGAAAAACTGTTTTTT	CASSQGGWTNEKLFF
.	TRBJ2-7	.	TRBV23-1	TGCGCCAGCAGTCGTGGCAGCTGTCGCGAGCAGTACTTC	CASSRGSCREQYF
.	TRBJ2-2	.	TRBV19	TGTGCCAGTAGTAACCGAGGGGGCACCGGGGAGCTGTTTTTT	CASSNRGGTGELFF
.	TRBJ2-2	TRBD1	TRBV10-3	TGTGCCATCAGTGGACGGACAGGCTCTTTTACCGGGGAGCTGTTTTTT	CAISGRTGSFTGELFF
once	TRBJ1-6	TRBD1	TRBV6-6	TGTGCCAGCAGCGGGACAGGGCTCGCGCCCCTCCACTTT	CASSGTGLAPLHF
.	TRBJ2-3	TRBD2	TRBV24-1	TGTGCCACCAGTCATAAGCGGGGGTATAACACAGATACGCAGTATTTT	CATSHKRGYNTDTQYF
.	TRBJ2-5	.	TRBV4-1	TGCGCCAGCAGCCAAGTTGCAAGGGAGGAGACCCAGTACTTC	CASSQVAREETQYF
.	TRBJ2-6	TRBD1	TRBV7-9	TGTGCCAGCAGCTCGGACAGGGGGCCAGGGGCCAACGTCCTGACTTTC	CASSSDRGPGANVLTF
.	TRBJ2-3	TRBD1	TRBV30	TGTGCCTGGAGTCTCCACAGGGGGCGTGGAGATACGCAGTATTTT	CAWSLHRGRGDTQYF
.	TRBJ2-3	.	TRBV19	TGTGCCAGTAGTAGGGTTAGCGGCTCCGATACGCAGTATTTT	CASSRVSGSDTQYF
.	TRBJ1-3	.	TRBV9	TGTGCCAGCACCAAAGACGTGATCTCTGGAAACACCATATATTTT	CASTKDVISGNTIYF
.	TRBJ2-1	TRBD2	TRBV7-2	TGTGCCAGCAGCTTAGCGACAGCGGGACTAGCTCCGAATGAGCAGTTCTTC	CASSLATAGLAPNEQFF
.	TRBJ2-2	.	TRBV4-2	TGTGCCAGCAGCCAAGGAGGCAGGGGTGGCACCGGGGAGCTGTTTTTT	CASSQGGRGGTGELFF
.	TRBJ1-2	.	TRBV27	TGTGCCAGCAGTTTATCCCGGGGGCACAGCTATGGCTACACCTTC	CASSLSRGHSYGYTF
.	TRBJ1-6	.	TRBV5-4	TGTGCCAGCAGTTACAGGAGCAATTCACCCCTCCACTTT	CASSYRSNSPLHF
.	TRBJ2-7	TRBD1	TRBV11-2	TGTGCCAGCAGCTTCGGGGACAGCGGACATTACGAGCAGTACTTC	CASSFGDSGHYEQYF
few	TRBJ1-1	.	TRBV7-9	TGTGCCAGCAGCTTAGTGTCAGGGCGGAACACTGAAGCTTTCTTT	CASSLVSGRNTEAFF
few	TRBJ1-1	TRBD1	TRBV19	TGTGCCAGTAGTATAGGTCAGGACAGGGAGGACACTGAAGCTTTCTTT	CASSIGQDREDTEAFF
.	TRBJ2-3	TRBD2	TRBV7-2	TGTGCCAGCAGCTTAGCGCGGGGGGCGGGCACAGATACGCAGTATTTT	CASSLARGAGTDTQYF
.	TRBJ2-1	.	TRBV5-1	TGCGCCAGCAGCTTGGGGGTTCATGAGCAGTTCTTC	CASSLGVHEQFF
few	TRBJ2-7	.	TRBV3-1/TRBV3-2	TGTGCCAGCAGCCAAGACACCTACGAGCAGTACTTC	CASSQDTYEQYF
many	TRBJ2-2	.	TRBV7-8	TGTGCCAGCAGCCTAACCCCCCTGGGGCCGGCGAACACCGGGGAGCTGTTTTTT	CASSLTPLGPANTGELFF
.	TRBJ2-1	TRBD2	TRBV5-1	TGCGCCAGCAGCTTGGTGGGGACTAGCGGGGGAGGGATATACAATGAGCAGTTCTTC	CASSLVGTSGGGIYNEQFF
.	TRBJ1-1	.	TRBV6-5	TGTGCCAGCAGCTTAAAGGGGAACACTGAAGCTTTCTTT	CASSLKGNTEAFF
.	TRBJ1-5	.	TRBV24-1	TGTGCCACCAGTGATTTGCATCTGGTTACACACAATCAGCCCCAGCATTTT	CATSDLHLVTHNQPQHF
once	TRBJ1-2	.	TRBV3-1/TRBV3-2	TGTGCCAGCAGCCAGGGGGCCATGGGGGCCGACTATGGCTACACCTTC	CASSQGAMGADYGYTF
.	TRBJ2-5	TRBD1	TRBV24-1	TGTGCCACCAGTGATATCGGACAGGGACGAGAGACCCAGTACTTC	CATSDIGQGRETQYF
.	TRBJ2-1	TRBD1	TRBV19	TGTGCCAGTAGCCTTATGACAGGGGCGCGTATGGGGGTCAATGAGCAGTTCTTC	CASSLMTGARMGVNEQFF
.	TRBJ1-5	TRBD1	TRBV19	TGTGCCAGTAACACCCCGGGACAGGGAAAGGGGGCCCAGCCCCAGCATTTT	CASNTPGQGKGAQPQHF
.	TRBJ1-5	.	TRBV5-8	TGTGCCAGCAGCTTGTATGGACCACCCCAGCATTTT	CASSLYGPPQHF